The 22 T cell receptor beta chains in this list originate from one sample, sequenced in a study of lymphopenia after photon versus proton radiotherapy. Method: immunoSEQ multiplex PCR; TCRdb's copy keeps in-frame clones and lacks some. The table has about 16,000 clones, around 86% seen once. The sequences come from peripheral blood, collected from a patient treated with proton-based radiotherapy. The source is a man aged 65-85 years with pancreatic cancer.

The J gene is TRBJ2-2, the V gene TRBV5-1; D unresolved. Trimming left V 4 bases short and J 0 bases short, with 10 bases between. The CDR3 runs to 15 residues. Germline V gene sequence: CDR1 SGHRS, CDR2 YFSETQ. The CDR3 reads CASSPLSPNTGELFF. CDR3 in DNA: TGCGCCAGCAGCCCTCTCAGCCCGAACACCGGGGAGCTGTTTTTT.

By proportion, this clone is medium-sized. The chain has TRBV6-5 and TRBJ2-7; 8 bases line up with TRBD1. The CDR3 covers 15 residues. V dropped 4 bases and J dropped 7; count of bases not matched to a gene: 12. The V gene's germline CDR1 is MNHEY and CDR2 SVGAGI. CDR3 region: CASSWGQVTTGEQYF. The CDR3 nucleotides read TGTGCCAGCAGTTGGGGACAGGTGACAACGGGAGAGCAGTACTTC.

V and J are TRBV9 and TRBJ2-1, with TRBD2 as a possible D gene (5 bases). The CDR3 runs 13 residues. V lost 0 bases, J lost 7 bases, and 8 bases lay in between. CDR1 and CDR2 (germline): SGDLS, YYNGEE. The CDR3 sequence is CASSVGGQNEQFF. CDR3 DNA sequence: TGTGCCAGCAGCGTAGGAGGGCAGAATGAGCAGTTCTTC.

The J gene is TRBJ1-1, the V gene TRBV13; no firm D call. The CDR3 is made up of 11 amino acids. Germline-derived CDR1 and CDR2 are PRHDT and FYEKMQ (reference sequence). V was clipped by 3 bases and J by 4 bases, with 3 bases between them. The CDR3 DNA reads as TGTGCCAGCAGCTTGGCCACTGAAGCTTTCTTT. Encoded protein: CASSLATEAFF.

The V and J genes are TRBV7-9 and TRBJ2-7, with D perhaps matching TRBD1 (5 bases). The CDR3 runs to 15 residues. Germline V gene sequence: CDR1 SEHNR, CDR2 FQNEAQ (reference sequence). V was clipped by 5 bases and J by 2 bases, with 16 bases between them. The CDR3 protein is CASSKGGAQAYEQYF. The CDR3 DNA follows: TGTGCCAGCAGCAAAGGTGGAGCACAGGCCTACGAGCAGTACTTC.

The chain joins TRBV5-8 to TRBJ2-3, with D possibly TRBD2 on 6 matching bases. With 0 bases removed from V and 4 bases from J, the gap between germline ends came to 15 bases. The length of the CDR3 is 16 residues. From germline, CDR1 is SGHTS and CDR2 YDEGEE. CDR3 residues: CASSLAASRRADTQYF. The CDR3 DNA reads TGTGCCAGCAGCTTGGCGGCTAGCAGGAGGGCAGATACGCAGTATTTT. The whole variable domain, remainder taken from reference TRBV5-8 and TRBJ2-3, is EAGVTQSPTHLIKTRGQQATLRCSPISGHTSVYWYQQALGLGLQFLLWYDEGEERNRGNFPPRFSGRQFPNYSSELNVNALELEDSALYLCASSLAASRRADTQYFGPGTRLTVL.

V usage is TRBV14 and J usage is TRBJ2-7; 13 bases map to TRBD2. The germline V gene encodes CDR1 SGHDN and CDR2 FVKESK. This CDR3 region has 15 residues. J gave up 4 bases and V 3 bases, and 3 bases lay outside the gene matches. The CDR3 nucleotides read TGTGCCAGCAGCCAGGGGACTAGCGGGGTGTACGAGCAGTACTTC. It is translated as CASSQGTSGVYEQYF.

This chain uses TRBV14 with TRBJ2-5; 10 nucleotides line up with TRBD1. The CDR3 is 16 residues long. V lost 5 bases and J lost 4; bases outside the gene matches: 10. Per germline, CDR1 SGHDN and CDR2 FVKESK. The CDR3, as DNA: TGTGCCAGCAGCGGCCTGAGACAGGGGGCCGGAGAGACCCAGTACTTC. This translates into CASSGLRQGAGETQYF.

This clone has a single count. CDR3: CASRDPRGGSNQPQHF. In DNA form, the CDR3 reads TGTGCCAGTAGAGACCCCCGGGGTGGTAGCAATCAGCCCCAGCATTTT. This chain links TRBV19 with TRBJ1-5; D not resolved. Trimming removed 6 bases at V and 0 bases at J, with 15 bases between. Germline V gives CDR1 LNHDA, CDR2 SQIVND (reference sequence). This CDR3 region has 16 residues.

The chain combines TRBV9 with TRBJ2-3; 8 nucleotides match TRBD1. The CDR3 runs 14 residues. V trimming: 3 bases; J trimming: 3 bases; junction bases outside the gene matches: 3. Germline assignment: CDR1 SGDLS and CDR2 YYNGEE. The CDR3 is CASSDGQGTDTQYF. The CDR3 nucleotides are TGTGCCAGCAGCGACGGACAGGGTACAGATACGCAGTATTTT.

J is TRBJ1-1 and V is TRBV11-3; no reliable D call. V lost 3 bases and J 1 base, leaving 9 bases between the germline ends. The germline gives CDR1 SGHNT, CDR2 YENEEA. This CDR3 comprises 14 residues. As DNA, the CDR3 is TGTGCCAGCAGCTTGTCAGGTTCGAACACTGAAGCTTTCTTT. Its protein is CASSLSGSNTEAFF. Supplemented by reference TRBV11-3 and TRBJ1-1, the full variable domain reads EAGVVQSPRYKIIEKKQPVAFWCNPISGHNTLYWYLQNLGQGPELLIRYENEEAVDDSQLPKDRFSAERLKGVDSTLKIQPAELGDSAVYLCASSLSGSNTEAFFGQGTRLTVV.

The chain carries TRBV13 and TRBJ2-1; no firm D call. Trimming cost V 0 bases and J 6 bases, with 3 bases left between them. Per germline, CDR1 PRHDT and CDR2 FYEKMQ (reference sequence). This CDR3 region has 12 residues. Here the CDR3 DNA reads TGTGCCAGCAGCTTAGGATCCAATGAGCAGTTCTTC. Protein: CASSLGSNEQFF.

The chain couples TRBV7-2 to TRBJ2-1, with 9 positions matching TRBD2. This CDR3 has 16 residues. Germline CDR1 is SGHTA and CDR2 is FQGNSA. V gave up 4 bases and J gave up 5 bases; unmatched junction bases: 9. The CDR3 loop is CASSYPLAGHNNEQFF. The CDR3 DNA follows: TGTGCCAGCAGCTACCCACTAGCGGGCCATAACAATGAGCAGTTCTTC.

This chain joins TRBV14 and TRBJ1-5; D perhaps matches TRBD1 (5 bases). Trimming pared 4 bases from V and 4 bases from J, leaving 14 bases between. The CDR3 is made up of 15 amino acids. From germline, CDR1 is SGHDN and CDR2 FVKESK. The CDR3 DNA is TGTGCCAGCAGCCTCGGGGGGACTGGGAATCAGCCCCAGCATTTT. Amino acids: CASSLGGTGNQPQHF.

The CDR3 nucleotides read TGTGCCAGCAGTGGACAGGCAACTAATGAAAAACTGTTTTTT. Its protein is CASSGQATNEKLFF. This rearrangement joins TRBV6-5 to TRBJ1-4; 7 bases are a match to TRBD1. Trimming cost V 5 bases and J 0 bases; bases outside gene matches: 0. This CDR3 has 14 amino acids. From germline, CDR1 is MNHEY and CDR2 SVGAGI.

In DNA form, the CDR3 reads TGTGCCAGCAGCCCGAAACAGGGTAGTGGCTACACCTTC. It encodes CASSPKQGSGYTF. The chain recombines TRBV5-4 with TRBJ1-2, with D tentatively TRBD1 (6 bases). Between the trimmed V and J ends, which lost 4 bases and 7 bases, there was a span of 14 bases. Germline V lookup: CDR1 SGHNT, CDR2 YYREEE (reference sequence). The CDR3 extends over 13 amino acids.

V gene TRBV7-3 combines with J gene TRBJ2-3; 9 nucleotides agree with TRBD2. The length of the CDR3 is 19 residues. The germline gives CDR1 SGHTA, CDR2 FQGTGA. V dropped 2 bases and J dropped 6; count of bases not matched to a gene: 18. The CDR3 region has the DNA TGTGCCAGCAGCTTACTAGGAGCGTCCGCGGGAGGGCCGGTCGATACGCAGTATTTT. As protein: CASSLLGASAGGPVDTQYF. Full variable domain (missing parts from reference TRBV7-3 and TRBJ2-3): GAGVSQTPSNKVTEKGKYVELRCDPISGHTALYWYRQSLGQGPEFLIYFQGTGAADDSGLPNDRFFAVRPEGSVSTLKIQRTERGDSAVYLCASSLLGASAGGPVDTQYFGPGTRLTVL.

This clone is medium-sized (0.01 to 0.1%) within its sample. This chain links TRBV11-3 with TRBJ2-3, with 8 bases aligning to TRBD2. The CDR3 sequence is 15 residues long. The germline V gene has CDR1 SGHNT and CDR2 YENEEA. Losses at the gene ends were 5 bases for V and 6 bases for J; bases not matched to a gene: 10. The DNA of the CDR3 is TGTGCCAGCAGCAGTAGCGGGGTTTCCCCCGATACGCAGTATTTT. This encodes CASSSSGVSPDTQYF.

This chain uses TRBV9 with TRBJ2-3; 10 bases are shared with TRBD2. V lost 1 base, J lost 4 bases, and 12 bases stayed unmatched. There are 18 residues in the CDR3. Germline V gene data show CDR1 as SGDLS and CDR2 as YYNGEE. CDR3 bases: TGTGCCAGCAGCGTATCCTTTATAGCGGGGGGCGTCGCAGATACGCAGTATTTT. Protein product: CASSVSFIAGGVADTQYF.

By its share, this clone is medium-sized. The CDR3 bases are TGTGCCCTCTCGGGGGCTAGAAGCTCTGGAAACACCATATATTTT. Encoded protein: CALSGARSSGNTIYF. The V and J genes are TRBV30 and TRBJ1-3; tentative D call: TRBD1 (6 bases). The CDR3 spans 15 residues. Germline V CDR1 and CDR2: GTSNPN, SVGIG (reference sequence). The germline V and J ends were trimmed by 8 bases and 0 bases, with 17 bases remaining between them.

The V gene is TRBV2, the J gene TRBJ1-5, with D maybe TRBD1 (6 bases). V lost 7 bases and J lost 7, with 23 bases in between. Germline-derived CDR1 and CDR2 are SNHLY and FYNNEI. The CDR3 has 16 amino acids. The CDR3 loop reads CASMKLDSSSGQPQHF. CDR3 in DNA: TGTGCCAGCATGAAATTGGACAGCTCCTCGGGCCAGCCCCAGCATTTT.

This clone is a singleton in its sample. The V and J genes are TRBV6-1 and TRBJ2-7; 8 nucleotides line up with TRBD1. The germline V gene encodes CDR1 MNHNS and CDR2 SASEGT. The CDR3 is made up of 12 amino acids. Trimming removed 7 bases from V and 3 bases from J; junction bases left unmatched: 2. CDR3: CASNDRGYEQYF. CDR3 nucleotides: TGTGCCAGCAATGACAGGGGCTACGAGCAGTACTTC.